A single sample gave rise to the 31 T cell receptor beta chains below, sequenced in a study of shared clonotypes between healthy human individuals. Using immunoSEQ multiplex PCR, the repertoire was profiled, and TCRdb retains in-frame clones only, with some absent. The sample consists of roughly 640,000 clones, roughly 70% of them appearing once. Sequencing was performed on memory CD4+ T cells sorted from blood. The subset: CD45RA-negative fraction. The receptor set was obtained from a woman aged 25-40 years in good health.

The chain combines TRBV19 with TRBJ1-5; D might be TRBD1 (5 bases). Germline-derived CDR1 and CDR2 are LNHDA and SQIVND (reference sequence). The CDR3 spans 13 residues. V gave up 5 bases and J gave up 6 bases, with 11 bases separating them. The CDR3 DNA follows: TGTGCCAGTAGTCCCGGGGGGACTCAGCCCCAGCATTTT. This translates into CASSPGGTQPQHF. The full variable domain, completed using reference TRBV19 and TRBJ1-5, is DGGITQSPKYLFRKEGQNVTLSCEQNLNHDAMYWYRQDPGQGLRLIYYSQIVNDFQKGDIAEGYSVSREKKESFPLTVTSAQKNPTAFYLCASSPGGTQPQHFGDGTRLSIL.

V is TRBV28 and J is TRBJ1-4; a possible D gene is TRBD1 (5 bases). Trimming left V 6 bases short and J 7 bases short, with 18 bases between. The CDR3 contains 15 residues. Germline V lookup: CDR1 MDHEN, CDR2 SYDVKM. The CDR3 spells CASRRTGPGSEKLFF. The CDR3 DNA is TGTGCCAGCAGAAGGACGGGGCCGGGGAGTGAAAAACTGTTTTTT. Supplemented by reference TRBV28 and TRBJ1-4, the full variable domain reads DVKVTQSSRYLVKRTGEKVFLECVQDMDHENMFWYRQDPGLGLRLIYFSYDVKMKEKGDIPEGYSVSREKKERFSLILESASTNQTSMYLCASRRTGPGSEKLFFGSGTQLSVL.

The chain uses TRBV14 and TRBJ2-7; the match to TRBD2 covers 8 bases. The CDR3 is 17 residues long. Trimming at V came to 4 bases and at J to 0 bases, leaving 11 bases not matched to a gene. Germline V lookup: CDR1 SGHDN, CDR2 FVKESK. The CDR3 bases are TGTGCCAGCAGCCCTACAGCGGGAGCCCGGTTCTCCTACGAGCAGTACTTC. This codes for CASSPTAGARFSYEQYF.

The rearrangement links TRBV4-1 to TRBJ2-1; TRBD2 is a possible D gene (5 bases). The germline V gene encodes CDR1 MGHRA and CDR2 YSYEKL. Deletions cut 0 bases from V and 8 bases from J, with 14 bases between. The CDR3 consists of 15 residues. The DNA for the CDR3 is TGCGCCAGCAGCCAAGAGGCCGCCCCCGGGGATGAGCAGTTCTTC. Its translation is CASSQEAAPGDEQFF.

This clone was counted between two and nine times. The CDR3 DNA reads TGTGCCAGCAGTCCAAGCCCCGGGACGGGAATCTACGAGCAGTACTTC. Translation gives CASSPSPGTGIYEQYF. The chain has TRBV28 and TRBJ2-7; either TRBD1 or TRBD2 may supply D (5 bases each). The germline V and J ends were trimmed by 5 bases and 3 bases, with 20 bases remaining between them. Looked up from germline, CDR1 is MDHEN and CDR2 is SYDVKM. The CDR3 has 16 amino acids.

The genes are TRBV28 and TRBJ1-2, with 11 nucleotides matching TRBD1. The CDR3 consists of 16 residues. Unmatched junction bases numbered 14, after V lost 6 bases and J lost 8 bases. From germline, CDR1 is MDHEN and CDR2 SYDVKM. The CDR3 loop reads CASSPYGGQGARGYTF. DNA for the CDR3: TGTGCCAGCAGCCCATATGGAGGACAGGGGGCGCGGGGCTACACCTTC.

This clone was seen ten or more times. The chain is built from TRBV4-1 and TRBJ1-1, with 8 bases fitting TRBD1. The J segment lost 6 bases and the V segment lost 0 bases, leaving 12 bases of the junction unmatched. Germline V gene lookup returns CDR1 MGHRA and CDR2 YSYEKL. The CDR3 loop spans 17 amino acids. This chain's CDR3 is CASSQDRTQGAGAEAFF. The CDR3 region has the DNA TGCGCCAGCAGCCAAGATCGAACCCAGGGGGCCGGCGCTGAAGCTTTCTTT.

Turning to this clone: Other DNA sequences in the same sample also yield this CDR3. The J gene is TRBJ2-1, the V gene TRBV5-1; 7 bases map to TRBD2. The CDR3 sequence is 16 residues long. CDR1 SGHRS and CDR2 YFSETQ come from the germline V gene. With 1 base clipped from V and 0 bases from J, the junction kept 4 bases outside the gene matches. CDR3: CASSLFGGSSYNEQFF. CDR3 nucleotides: TGCGCCAGCAGCTTGTTCGGGGGGTCCTCCTACAATGAGCAGTTCTTC.

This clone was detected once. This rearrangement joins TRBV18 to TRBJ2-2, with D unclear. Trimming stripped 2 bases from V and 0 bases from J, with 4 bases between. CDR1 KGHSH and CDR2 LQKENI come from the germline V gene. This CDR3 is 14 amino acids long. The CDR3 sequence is CASSPSSNTGELFF. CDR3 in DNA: TGTGCCAGCTCACCATCCTCGAACACCGGGGAGCTGTTTTTT.

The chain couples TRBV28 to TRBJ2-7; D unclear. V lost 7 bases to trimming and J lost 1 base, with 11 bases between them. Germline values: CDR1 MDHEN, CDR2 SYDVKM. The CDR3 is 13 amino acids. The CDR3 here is CASTTGYSYEQYF. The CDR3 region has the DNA TGTGCCAGCACTACTGGGTATTCCTACGAGCAGTACTTC.

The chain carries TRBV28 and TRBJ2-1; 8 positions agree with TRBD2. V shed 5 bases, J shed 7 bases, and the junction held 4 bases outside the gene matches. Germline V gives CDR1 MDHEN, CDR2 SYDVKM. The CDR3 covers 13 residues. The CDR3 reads CASSIGTRNEQFF. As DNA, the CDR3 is TGTGCCAGCAGTATCGGGACTAGGAATGAGCAGTTCTTC. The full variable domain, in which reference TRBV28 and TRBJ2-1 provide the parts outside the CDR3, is DVKVTQSSRYLVKRTGEKVFLECVQDMDHENMFWYRQDPGLGLRLIYFSYDVKMKEKGDIPEGYSVSREKKERFSLILESASTNQTSMYLCASSIGTRNEQFFGPGTRLTVL.

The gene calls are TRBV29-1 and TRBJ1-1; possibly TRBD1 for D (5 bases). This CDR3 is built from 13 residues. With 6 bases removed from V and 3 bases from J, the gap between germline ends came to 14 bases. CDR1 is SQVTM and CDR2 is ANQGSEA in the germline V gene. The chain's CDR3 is CSVGVAGDTEAFF. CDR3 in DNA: TGCAGCGTGGGGGTGGCTGGGGACACTGAAGCTTTCTTT.

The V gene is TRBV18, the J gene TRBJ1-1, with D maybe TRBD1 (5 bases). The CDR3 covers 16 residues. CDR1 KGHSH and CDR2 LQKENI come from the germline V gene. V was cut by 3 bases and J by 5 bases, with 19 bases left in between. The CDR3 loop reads CASSPEVGRGGTEAFF. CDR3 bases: TGTGCCAGCTCACCCGAAGTAGGGAGGGGAGGGACTGAAGCTTTCTTT.

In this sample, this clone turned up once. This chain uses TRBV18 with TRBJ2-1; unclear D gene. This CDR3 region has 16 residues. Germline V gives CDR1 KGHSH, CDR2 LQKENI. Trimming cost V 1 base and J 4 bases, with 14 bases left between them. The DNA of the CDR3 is TGTGCCAGCTCACCACGTGCCTCTTTTGGGTACAATGAGCAGTTCTTC. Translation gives CASSPRASFGYNEQFF.

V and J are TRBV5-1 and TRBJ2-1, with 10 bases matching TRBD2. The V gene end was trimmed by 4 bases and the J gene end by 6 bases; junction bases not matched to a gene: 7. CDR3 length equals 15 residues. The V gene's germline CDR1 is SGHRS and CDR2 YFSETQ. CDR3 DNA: TGCGCCAGCAGCGGGTCAGCGGGAGGGTTCAATGAGCAGTTCTTC. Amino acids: CASSGSAGGFNEQFF.

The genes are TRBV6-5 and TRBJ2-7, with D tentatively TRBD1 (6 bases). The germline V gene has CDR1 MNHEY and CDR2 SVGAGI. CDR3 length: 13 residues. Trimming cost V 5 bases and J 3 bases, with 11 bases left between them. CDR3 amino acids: CASSRDNNYEQYF. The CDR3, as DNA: TGTGCCAGCAGTCGGGACAACAACTACGAGCAGTACTTC.

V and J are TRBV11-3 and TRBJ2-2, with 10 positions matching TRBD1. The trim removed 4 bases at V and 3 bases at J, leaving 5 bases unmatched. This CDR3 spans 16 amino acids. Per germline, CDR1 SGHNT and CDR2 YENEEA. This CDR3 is CASSSPGTGDTGELFF. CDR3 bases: TGTGCCAGCAGCTCCCCCGGGACAGGGGACACCGGGGAGCTGTTTTTT.

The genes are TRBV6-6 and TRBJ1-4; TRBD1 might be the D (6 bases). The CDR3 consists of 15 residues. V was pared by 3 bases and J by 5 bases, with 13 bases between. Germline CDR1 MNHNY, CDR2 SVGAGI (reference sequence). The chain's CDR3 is CASSYPKDRNEKLFF. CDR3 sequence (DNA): TGTGCCAGCAGTTATCCCAAGGACAGAAATGAAAAACTGTTTTTT.

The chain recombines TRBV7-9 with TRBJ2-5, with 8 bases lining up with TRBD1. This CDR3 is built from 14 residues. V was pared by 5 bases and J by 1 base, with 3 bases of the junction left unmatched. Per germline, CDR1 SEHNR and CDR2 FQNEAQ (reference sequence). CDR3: CASSKDRGQETQYF. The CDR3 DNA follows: TGTGCCAGCAGCAAAGACAGGGGCCAAGAGACCCAGTACTTC.

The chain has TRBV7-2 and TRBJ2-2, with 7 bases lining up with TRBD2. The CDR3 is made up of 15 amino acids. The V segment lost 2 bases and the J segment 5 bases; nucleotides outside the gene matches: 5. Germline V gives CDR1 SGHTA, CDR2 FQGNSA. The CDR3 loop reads CASSLPWTSTGELFF. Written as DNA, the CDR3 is TGTGCCAGCAGCTTACCCTGGACTAGTACCGGGGAGCTGTTTTTT.

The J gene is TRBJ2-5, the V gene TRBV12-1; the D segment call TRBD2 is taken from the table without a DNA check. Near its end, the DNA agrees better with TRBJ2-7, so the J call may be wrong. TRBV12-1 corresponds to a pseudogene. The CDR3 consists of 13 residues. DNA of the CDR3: TGTGCCAGCAGCTCCGTTTCGTGGTACGAGCAGTACTTC. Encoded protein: CASSSVSWYEQYF.

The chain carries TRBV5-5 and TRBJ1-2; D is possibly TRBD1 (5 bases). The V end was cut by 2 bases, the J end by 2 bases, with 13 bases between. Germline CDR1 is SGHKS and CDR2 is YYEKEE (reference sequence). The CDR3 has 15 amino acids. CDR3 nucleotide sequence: TGTGCCAGCAGCTTAATTGCAGGGTGGAACTATGGCTACACCTTC. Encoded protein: CASSLIAGWNYGYTF.

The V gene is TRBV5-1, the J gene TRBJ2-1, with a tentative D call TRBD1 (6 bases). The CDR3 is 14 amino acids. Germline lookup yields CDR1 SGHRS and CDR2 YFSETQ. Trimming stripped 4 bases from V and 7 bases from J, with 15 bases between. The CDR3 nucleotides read TGCGCCAGCAGCGCCGGAACACAGGGAAATGAGCAGTTCTTC. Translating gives CASSAGTQGNEQFF.

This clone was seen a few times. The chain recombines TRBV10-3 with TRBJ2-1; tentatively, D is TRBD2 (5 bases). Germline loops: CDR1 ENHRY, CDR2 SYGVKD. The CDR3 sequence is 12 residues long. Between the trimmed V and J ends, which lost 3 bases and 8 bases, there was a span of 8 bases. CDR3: CAISDTSYEQFF. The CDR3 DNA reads TGTGCCATCAGTGATACTAGTTATGAGCAGTTCTTC.

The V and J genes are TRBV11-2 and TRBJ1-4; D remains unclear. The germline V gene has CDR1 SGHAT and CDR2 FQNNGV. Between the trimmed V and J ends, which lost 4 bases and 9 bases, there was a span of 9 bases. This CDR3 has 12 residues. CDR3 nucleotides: TGTGCCAGCAGCTCCAATGGGAAAAAACTGTTTTTT. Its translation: CASSSNGKKLFF.

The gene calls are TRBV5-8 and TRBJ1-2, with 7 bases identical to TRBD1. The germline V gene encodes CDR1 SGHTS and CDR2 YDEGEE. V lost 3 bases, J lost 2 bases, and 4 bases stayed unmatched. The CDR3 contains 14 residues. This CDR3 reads CASSSVTGNYGYTF. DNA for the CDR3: TGTGCCAGCAGCTCGGTGACAGGGAACTATGGCTACACCTTC.

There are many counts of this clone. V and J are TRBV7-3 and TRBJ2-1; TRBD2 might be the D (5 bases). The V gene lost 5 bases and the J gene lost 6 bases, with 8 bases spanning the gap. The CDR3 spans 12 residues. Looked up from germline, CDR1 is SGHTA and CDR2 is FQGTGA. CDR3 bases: TGTGCCAGCAGCGGCGGGTTCAATGAGCAGTTCTTC. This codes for CASSGGFNEQFF.

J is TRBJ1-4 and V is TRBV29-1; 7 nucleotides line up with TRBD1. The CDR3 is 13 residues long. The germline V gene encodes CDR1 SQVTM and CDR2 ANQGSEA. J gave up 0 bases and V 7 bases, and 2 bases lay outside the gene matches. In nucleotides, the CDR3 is TGCAGCGCTCAGGGGGCAACTAATGAAAAACTGTTTTTT. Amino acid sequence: CSAQGATNEKLFF.

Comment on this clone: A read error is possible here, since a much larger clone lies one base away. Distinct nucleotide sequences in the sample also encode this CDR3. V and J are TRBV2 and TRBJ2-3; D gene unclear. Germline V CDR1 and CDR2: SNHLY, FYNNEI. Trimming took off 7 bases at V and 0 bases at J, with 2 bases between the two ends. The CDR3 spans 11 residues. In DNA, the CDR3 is TGTGCCAGCACTAGCACAGATACGCAGTATTTT. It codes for CASTSTDTQYF.

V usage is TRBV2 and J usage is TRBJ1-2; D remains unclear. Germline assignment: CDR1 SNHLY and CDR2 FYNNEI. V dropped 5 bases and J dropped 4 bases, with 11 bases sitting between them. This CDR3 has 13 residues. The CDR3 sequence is CASSPGSLYGYTF. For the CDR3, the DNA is TGTGCCAGCAGTCCCGGGAGCCTCTATGGCTACACCTTC.

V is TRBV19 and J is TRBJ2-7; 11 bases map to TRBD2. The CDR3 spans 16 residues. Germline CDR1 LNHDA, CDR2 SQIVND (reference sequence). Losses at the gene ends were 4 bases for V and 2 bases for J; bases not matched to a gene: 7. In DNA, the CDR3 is TGTGCCAGTAGTACCCTGACTAGCGGGGCAACCTACGAGCAGTACTTC. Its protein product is CASSTLTSGATYEQYF. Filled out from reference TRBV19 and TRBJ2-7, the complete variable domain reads DGGITQSPKYLFRKEGQNVTLSCEQNLNHDAMYWYRQDPGQGLRLIYYSQIVNDFQKGDIAEGYSVSREKKESFPLTVTSAQKNPTAFYLCASSTLTSGATYEQYFGPGTRLTVT.